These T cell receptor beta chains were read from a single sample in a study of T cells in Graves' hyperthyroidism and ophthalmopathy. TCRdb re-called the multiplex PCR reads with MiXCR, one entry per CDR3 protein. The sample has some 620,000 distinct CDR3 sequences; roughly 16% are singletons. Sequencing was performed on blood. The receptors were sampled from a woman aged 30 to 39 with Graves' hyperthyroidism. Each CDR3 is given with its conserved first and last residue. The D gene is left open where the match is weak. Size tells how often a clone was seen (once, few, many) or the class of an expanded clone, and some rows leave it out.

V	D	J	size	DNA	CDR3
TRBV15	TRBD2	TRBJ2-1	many	TGTGCCACCAGCAGGGTAGCGGGAGGAGGTTTGAATGAGCAGTTCTTC	CATSRVAGGGLNEQFF
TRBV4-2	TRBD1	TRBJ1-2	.	TGTGCCAGCAGCCAAGATAAGATCACAGGGGAGGGCTACACCTTC	CASSQDKITGEGYTF
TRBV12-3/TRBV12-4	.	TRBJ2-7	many	TGTGCCAGCAGTTTCGGCAGGGCCGCCTACGAGCAGTACTTC	CASSFGRAAYEQYF
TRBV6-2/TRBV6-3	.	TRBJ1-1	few	TGTGCCAGCAGTTACAGGGGGTCGTACCCTGAAGCTTTCTTT	CASSYRGSYPEAFF
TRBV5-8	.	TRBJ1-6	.	TGTGCCAGCAGCTTGCAGGGAAGAGGATCACCCCTCCACTTT	CASSLQGRGSPLHF
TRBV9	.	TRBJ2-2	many	TGTGCCAGCAGTGTTCGGGGGAACACCGGGGAGCTGTTTTTT	CASSVRGNTGELFF
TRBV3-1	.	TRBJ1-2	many	TGTGCCAGCAGCCTCCAACAGTATGGCTACACCTTC	CASSLQQYGYTF
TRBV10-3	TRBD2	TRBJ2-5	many	TGTGCCATCAAGCGGGACTCGCCTCAAGAGACCCAGTACTTC	CAIKRDSPQETQYF
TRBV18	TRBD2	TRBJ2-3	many	TGTGCCAGCTCACCCTCTAGCGGACACACAGATACGCAGTATTTT	CASSPSSGHTDTQYF
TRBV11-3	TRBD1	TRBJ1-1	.	TGTGCCAGCAGCCCAGACAGGGCGGTTTTGGGCACTGAAGCTTTCTTT	CASSPDRAVLGTEAFF
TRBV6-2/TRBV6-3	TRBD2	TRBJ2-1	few	TGTGCCAGCAGTTACGGCTGGCGGGAGGGCAATGAGCAGTTCTTC	CASSYGWREGNEQFF
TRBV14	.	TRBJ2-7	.	TGTGCCAGCAGCCTCTCGACAGGTCGTAGCGAGCAGTACTTC	CASSLSTGRSEQYF
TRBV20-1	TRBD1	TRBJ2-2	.	TGCAGTGCGAGAAAGGGACAGGGGGCGGGGAAACTGTTTTTT	CSARKGQGAGKLFF
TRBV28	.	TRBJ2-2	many	TGTGCCAGCAGTACCCCCGGGGGTCTTACCGGGGAGCTGTTTTTT	CASSTPGGLTGELFF
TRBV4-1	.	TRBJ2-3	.	TGCGCCAGCAGCCCACGGGGTAGGACAGATACGCAGTATTTT	CASSPRGRTDTQYF
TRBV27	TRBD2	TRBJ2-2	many	TGTGCCACATCATCTAGCGGGATTAACACCGGGGAGCTGTTTTTT	CATSSSGINTGELFF
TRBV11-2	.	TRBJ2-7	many	TGTGCCAGCAGCTTAGTGCTAACGGGCAGGGACCCCCGTTACGAGCAGTACTTC	CASSLVLTGRDPRYEQYF
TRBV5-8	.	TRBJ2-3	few	TGTGCCAGCAGCTACCGGTGGACTACCCTTACGCAGTATTTT	CASSYRWTTLTQYF
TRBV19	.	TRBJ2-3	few	TGTGCCAGTAGTATGAGCGCCAGGGGAGGAACAGATACGCAGTATTTT	CASSMSARGGTDTQYF
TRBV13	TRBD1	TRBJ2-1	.	TGTGCCAGCAGCGTCGGACAGGGCAACAATGAGCAGTTCTTC	CASSVGQGNNEQFF
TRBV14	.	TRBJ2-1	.	TGTGCCAGCAGCCAAGGGACCCAGGTCTACAATGAGCAGTTCTTC	CASSQGTQVYNEQFF
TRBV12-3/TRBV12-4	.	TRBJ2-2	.	TGTGCCAGCAGTTTAAGGTACCCCGGGGAGCTGTTTTTT	CASSLRYPGELFF
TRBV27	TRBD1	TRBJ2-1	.	TGTGCCAGCAGCCCGGGACAGGAAGAAATATCCTACAATGAGCAGTTCTTC	CASSPGQEEISYNEQFF
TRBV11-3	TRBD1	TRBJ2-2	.	TGTGCCAGCAGCCTATTACAGGGGGCGACCGGGGAGCTGTTTTTT	CASSLLQGATGELFF
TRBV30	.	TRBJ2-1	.	TGTGCCTGGACCAGGAGACTGAGGGCTTCGGATGAGCAGTTCTTC	CAWTRRLRASDEQFF
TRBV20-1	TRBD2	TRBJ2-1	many	TGCAGTGCTAGGACTAGCGGGATAAAGCAGTTCTTC	CSARTSGIKQFF
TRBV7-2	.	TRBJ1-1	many	TGTGCCAGCAGCCGGACGTACATAGACACTGAAGCTTTCTTT	CASSRTYIDTEAFF
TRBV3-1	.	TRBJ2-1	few	TGTGCCAGCAGCCAAGAGACGGTTCGGGGGGCCTTAGACAATGAGCAGTTCTTC	CASSQETVRGALDNEQFF
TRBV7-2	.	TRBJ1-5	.	TGTGCCAGCAGCTTAGGCAGCCTGACGGTCAATCAGCCCCAGCATTTT	CASSLGSLTVNQPQHF
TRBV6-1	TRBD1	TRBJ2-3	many	TGTGCCAGCAGCCAAAGGACAGGGCTGACAGGTACGCAGTATTTT	CASSQRTGLTGTQYF
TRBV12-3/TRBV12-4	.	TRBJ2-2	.	TGTGCCAGCAGTCTCCAGGGTGCGGAGCTGTTTTTT	CASSLQGAELFF
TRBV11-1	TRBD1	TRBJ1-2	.	TGTGCCAGCAGCTCGACAGGGGTAGAAGGCTACACCTTC	CASSSTGVEGYTF
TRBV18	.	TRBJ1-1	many	TGTGCCAGCCGGGCAGGGATGAACACTGAAGCTTTCTTT	CASRAGMNTEAFF
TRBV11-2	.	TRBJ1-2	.	TGTGCCAGCAGGGCACCCGGGGATGGCTATGGCTACACCTTC	CASRAPGDGYGYTF
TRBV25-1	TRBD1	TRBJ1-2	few	TGTGCCAGCAGTGAATTAGGAGGACAGGGAGGCTACACCTTC	CASSELGGQGGYTF
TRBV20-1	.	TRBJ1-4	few	TGCAGTGCTAGTGGCCCCGCAACTAATGAAAAACTGTTTTTT	CSASGPATNEKLFF
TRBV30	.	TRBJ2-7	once	TGTGCCTGGAGTGTTTGGACAGAGTACGAGCAGTACTTC	CAWSVWTEYEQYF
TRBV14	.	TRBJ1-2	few	TGTGCCAGCAGCCAAAACACGTTCTATGGCTACACCTTC	CASSQNTFYGYTF
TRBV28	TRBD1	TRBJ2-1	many	TGTGCCAGCAGCCGTGGGACAGCGATTAGCTACAATGAGCAGTTCTTC	CASSRGTAISYNEQFF
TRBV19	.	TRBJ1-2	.	TGTGCCAGTAGTATAGATGCGAGGCCTACTAACTATGGCTACACCTTC	CASSIDARPTNYGYTF
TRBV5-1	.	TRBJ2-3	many	TGCGCCAGCCACGAGGGGAATACGCAGTATTTT	CASHEGNTQYF
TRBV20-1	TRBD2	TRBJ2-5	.	TGCAGTGCTTCCCCAGATTCCAGACTAGCGGGAGGGCGTAGGGAGATCCAGTACTTC	CSASPDSRLAGGRREIQYF
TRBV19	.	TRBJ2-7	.	TGTGCCAGTAGTATAGGTGCAGGGGGGACTTACGAGCAGTACTTC	CASSIGAGGTYEQYF
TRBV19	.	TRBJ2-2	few	TGTGCCAGTAGTATAGGGTGGGGGGCCACCACCGGGGAGCTGTTTTTT	CASSIGWGATTGELFF
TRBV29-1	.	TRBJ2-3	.	TGCAGCGTCTCCCGAGACAGCAGCACAGATACGCAGTATTTT	CSVSRDSSTDTQYF
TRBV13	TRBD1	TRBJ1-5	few	TGTGCCAGCAGCTTAGGCAGGGGGCGACAGCCCCAGCATTTT	CASSLGRGRQPQHF
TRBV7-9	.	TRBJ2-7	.	TGTGCCAGCAGCTTAGAACAGGCAACCTACGAGCAGTACTTC	CASSLEQATYEQYF
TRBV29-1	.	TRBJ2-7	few	TGCAGCGTTGAAAGTAGGGACACGCGTTCCTACGAGCAGTACTTC	CSVESRDTRSYEQYF
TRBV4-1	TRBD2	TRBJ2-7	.	TGCGTCAGCAGCCAAGTTGCACTAGCGGGAGATCGGGAGCAGTACTTC	CVSSQVALAGDREQYF
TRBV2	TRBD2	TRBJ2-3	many	TGTGCCAGCAGGCAACGGGAGGGCGCTAGCACAGATACGCAGTATTTT	CASRQREGASTDTQYF
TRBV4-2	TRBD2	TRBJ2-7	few	TGTGCCAGCAGCCAAGCGGCGGGAGTTTATGAGGAGCAGTACTTC	CASSQAAGVYEEQYF
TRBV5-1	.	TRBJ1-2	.	TGCGCCAGCAGCTATGACATAGGGGGATACTATGGCTACACCTTC	CASSYDIGGYYGYTF
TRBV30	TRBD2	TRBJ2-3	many	TGTGCCTGGAGTGCGCAGCTAGGGACTAGCTATAGCACAGATACGCAGTATTTT	CAWSAQLGTSYSTDTQYF
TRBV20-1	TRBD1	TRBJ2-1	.	TGCAGTGCTCGAGCTCGGACAGGGCCGCTCCGCTCCTACAATGAGCAGTTCTTC	CSARARTGPLRSYNEQFF
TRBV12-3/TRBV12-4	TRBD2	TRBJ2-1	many	TGTGCCAGCAGCATGGGACTAGCGGGCCTCCCTGAGCAGTTCTTC	CASSMGLAGLPEQFF
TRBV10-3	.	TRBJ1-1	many	TGTGCCATCAGTGAGTCAACAGTACTAATGAACACTGAAGCTTTCTTT	CAISESTVLMNTEAFF
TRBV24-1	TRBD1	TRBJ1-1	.	TGTGCCACCAGTGATTTCCAGGGGGCTGAAGCTTTCTTT	CATSDFQGAEAFF
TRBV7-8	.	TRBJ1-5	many	TGTGCCAGCAGCTCACGGGACATTTATCAGCAAGTGGTTCAGCCCCAGCATTTT	CASSSRDIYQQVVQPQHF
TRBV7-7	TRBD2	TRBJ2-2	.	TGTGCTAGCAGCCAGACTAGCGGGAAGTCTGCCGGGGAGCTGTTTTTT	CASSQTSGKSAGELFF